Sequencing of this TCR beta chain was carried out in a study of neoadjuvant anti-PD-1 for oral cavity cancer. At the level of the study: Nivolumab at 3 mg/kg was mostly given biweekly, three to four doses, pre-surgery.

Worth noting for this clone: Its antigen remains unknown.

This table comes from immunoSEQ multiplex PCR, and its TCRdb copy is limited to in-frame clones, with some not included. The table records 8,300 or so clones, around 67% of them present only once. Study-wide results and caveats: Treg/Th17 ratio rose with pretreatment blood and fell with post-treatment tumor TCRbeta clonality.

The time point is: after neoadjuvant nivolumab, at surgical resection. J was trimmed by 10 bases and V by 6 bases; bases with no gene match: 10. The CDR3 sequence is 15 residues long. Germline lookup yields CDR1 SGHDT and CDR2 YYEEEE. The sequence was collected from a person aged 40 to 85 with oral cavity squamous cell carcinoma. This chain links TRBV5-6 with TRBJ1-6; 10 bases agree with TRBD1. The source material was PBMCs, sampled after nivolumab (anti-PD-1) treatment. The DNA for the CDR3 is TGTGCCAGCACCATTATTGGGACAGGGGACTCACCCCTCCACTTT. This sequence encodes CASTIIGTGDSPLHF.